Sequencing of this T cell receptor (beta chain) was carried out in a study of T-cell memory formation after mild COVID-19. Study-wide findings and caveats: CD4/CD8 balance characterized clones contracting day 15 to 85, and CD4+ skew characterized later expanders. In pre-infection memory, a portion of responding clones appeared, which suggested that cross-reactive memory joined.

This clonotype was observed a handful of times. Its antigen remains unknown. Using its own MiXCR run on the 5' RACE reads, TCRdb lists one record per CDR3 protein. The table includes hundreds of thousands of distinct CDR3 sequences, around 17% detected once. Trimming removed 4 bases at V and 8 bases at J, with 12 bases between. The CDR3 runs to 13 residues. CDR1 and CDR2 from the germline V gene are SEHNR and FQNEAQ (reference sequence). Source material: PBMCs or a T cell subset sorted from them (not recorded which). The TCR sequence derives from an adult woman who had mild COVID-19 (a few samples of this study predate the infection). Cell type and time point are not known. This rearrangement joins TRBV7-9 to TRBJ2-1; TRBD1 or TRBD2 may be the D gene (6 bases each). The CDR3 coding sequence is TGTGCCAGCAGCTGGGTGGGGGGCCATGAGCAGTTCTTC. It translates to CASSWVGGHEQFF.